This T cell receptor (beta chain) originates from a study of T-cell reconstitution after alpha-beta-depleted transplantation in children. A TCRbeta library incorporating unique molecular identifiers was prepared. MiXCR, run by TCRdb on the PCR reads, gives a single entry per CDR3 protein. This repertoire shows about 540,000 distinct CDR3 sequences, roughly 18% found once; its top ten account for more than 2.5%. In this sample, this clonotype turned up a few times. The germline CDR1 and CDR2 sequences are SGHRS and YFSETQ. Between the trimmed V and J ends, which lost 0 bases and 0 bases, there was a span of 6 bases. The CDR3 runs 14 residues.

The sample in question was PBMCs from the stem cell graft donor, obtained from the stem cell graft. This clonotype was obtained from a human donor who donated a stem cell graft to a child with acute lymphoblastic leukemia. The rearrangement uses TRBV5-1 and TRBJ1-1; D is ambiguous. CDR3 sequence (DNA): TGCGCCAGCAGCTTGGACTTTATGAACACTGAAGCTTTCTTT. It yields the protein CASSLDFMNTEAFF.